These T cell receptor beta chains were read from a single sample in a study of T cells in Graves' hyperthyroidism and ophthalmopathy. Via MiXCR, TCRdb re-called the multiplex PCR reads, giving one row per CDR3 protein. The sample lists 400,000 or so distinct CDR3 sequences, roughly 15% occurring once. Sequencing was done on a sample of blood. The origin of the receptors is a woman aged 25 to 39 with Graves' ophthalmopathy. Each CDR3 is given with its conserved first and last residue. A D gene is named only where the DNA matches it firmly. Size tells how often a clone was seen (once, few, many) or the class of an expanded clone, and some rows leave it out.

NA	TRBV12-3/TRBV12-4	TRBJ1-2	many	TGTGCCAGCAGTTTGGAGGGTGGCTACACCTTC	CASSLEGGYTF
TRBD1	TRBV10-1	TRBJ1-4	NA	TGCGCCAGCAGCCGGGACAGGGAGAGTGAAAAACTGTTTTTT	CASSRDRESEKLFF
NA	TRBV20-1	TRBJ2-5	NA	TGCAGTGCGCCTGGGGCCAGGGACGGGCAAGAGACCCAGTACTTC	CSAPGARDGQETQYF
TRBD2	TRBV4-2	TRBJ2-7	many	TGTGCCAGCAGCCAAGAAGGCACTAGCGGGGGCTACGAGCAGTACTTC	CASSQEGTSGGYEQYF
NA	TRBV29-1	TRBJ1-2	many	TGCAGCGTCACCCTAGGGACGGGAGGGTATGGCTACACCTTC	CSVTLGTGGYGYTF
NA	TRBV12-3/TRBV12-4	TRBJ1-6	many	TGTGCCAGCACCTTATTAAGGGGGTCCCATTCACCCCTCCACTTT	CASTLLRGSHSPLHF
NA	TRBV3-1	TRBJ1-1	NA	TGTGCCAGCAGCCCCCGGGACATTTTCCCCGAAGCTTTCTTT	CASSPRDIFPEAFF
TRBD1	TRBV28	TRBJ1-3	NA	TGTGCCAGCTCCAGCGGGGACAGCTCTGGAAACACCATATATTTT	CASSSGDSSGNTIYF
TRBD2	TRBV20-1	TRBJ2-5	many	TGCAGTGCTAGTCCTCTAGCGGGTTTAGAGACCCAGTACTTC	CSASPLAGLETQYF
NA	TRBV18	TRBJ1-1	many	TGTGCCAGCTCACCGGAAAGGGGGAACACTGAAGCTTTCTTT	CASSPERGNTEAFF
TRBD2	TRBV19	TRBJ2-3	NA	TGTGCCACACCTCCCGGGGGGAGCACAGATACGCAGTATTTT	CATPPGGSTDTQYF
NA	TRBV20-1	TRBJ2-7	many	TGCAGTGCAGGCGTGGCCAGCTCCTACGAGCAGTACTTC	CSAGVASSYEQYF
NA	TRBV12-3/TRBV12-4	TRBJ1-5	many	TGTGCCAGCACCCGGGGATTCAATCAGCCCCAGCATTTT	CASTRGFNQPQHF
TRBD1	TRBV5-5	TRBJ2-5	many	TGTGCCAGCAGCTTGCCGCCATACCGGGACAGGGAAGAGACCCAGTACTTC	CASSLPPYRDREETQYF
TRBD1	TRBV19	TRBJ2-5	NA	TGTGCCAGTAGTATGAGGAACAGGGGGCGAGAGACCCAGTACTTC	CASSMRNRGRETQYF
NA	TRBV19	TRBJ2-7	NA	TGTGCCAGTTCCGATTTGGACATCTCCCACGAGCAGTACTTC	CASSDLDISHEQYF
TRBD1	TRBV5-6	TRBJ1-5	many	TGTGCCAGCAGCTTGGCACTAACAGGGGAGGATCAGCCCCAGCATTTT	CASSLALTGEDQPQHF
TRBD1	TRBV7-3	TRBJ2-7	once	TGTGCCAGCAGCTTAGCTGGGACAGGGGGCGCGTTCCGAGAGCAGTACTTC	CASSLAGTGGAFREQYF
TRBD1	TRBV29-1	TRBJ1-1	many	TGCAGCGTTGGCCCTCCGGGACAGGAAGCTTTCTTT	CSVGPPGQEAFF
TRBD2	TRBV2	TRBJ2-7	NA	TGTGCCAGCAGTGGACGGACTAGCGAATTAGACTACGAGCAGTACTTC	CASSGRTSELDYEQYF
NA	TRBV4-1	TRBJ1-1	NA	TGCGCCAGCAGAGTAGGGAGCACTGAAGCTTTCTTT	CASRVGSTEAFF
NA	TRBV2	TRBJ2-7	NA	TGTGCCAGCAGTGAAGATGGACATGAATACTACGAGCAGTACTTC	CASSEDGHEYYEQYF
NA	TRBV6-5	TRBJ2-2	few	TGTGCCAGCAGGGCAACAGGGAACACCGGGGAGCTGTTTTTT	CASRATGNTGELFF
NA	TRBV11-2	TRBJ1-2	many	TGTGCCAGCAGCCGGGTACAGGGTCGGGGAGGCTACACCTTC	CASSRVQGRGGYTF
NA	TRBV20-1	TRBJ2-5	many	TGCAGTGCGCAAGCCGAAGAGACCCAGTACTTC	CSAQAEETQYF
TRBD1	TRBV20-1	TRBJ2-7	NA	TGCAGTGCCGATATTCTCGGGACAGTCTCCTACGAGCAGTACTTC	CSADILGTVSYEQYF
NA	TRBV9	TRBJ1-4	NA	TGTGCCAGCAGCCCGCCGCTTGAGGGGGGTACAACTAATGAAAAACTGTTTTTT	CASSPPLEGGTTNEKLFF
NA	TRBV6-1	TRBJ1-1	many	TGTGCCAGCACCCAGCAGTCTCTCCGGGCTGAAGCTTTCTTT	CASTQQSLRAEAFF
TRBD1	TRBV20-1	TRBJ1-2	many	TGCAGTGCTGGAAAGGGGGCGCAGGGCTACACCTTC	CSAGKGAQGYTF
TRBD1	TRBV28	TRBJ1-1	many	TGTGCCAGCAGTACAACGGGACAGTCGAACACTGAAGCTTTCTTT	CASSTTGQSNTEAFF
TRBD1	TRBV9	TRBJ1-5	NA	TGTGCCAGCAGCCCGGGAGACAGGGCTCATCAGCCCCAGCATTTT	CASSPGDRAHQPQHF
NA	TRBV19	TRBJ2-1	NA	TGTGCCGCCTCTCCAGGTGGCCCCAATGAGCAGTTCTTC	CAASPGGPNEQFF
TRBD1	TRBV11-2	TRBJ2-7	many	TGTGCCAGCAGCTTAGATTTGCGACAGGGGGCCGTCTACGAGCAGTACTTC	CASSLDLRQGAVYEQYF
NA	TRBV6-1	TRBJ1-1	many	TGTGCCAGCAGTGAAAGCATTCAGGGTATTGAAGCTTTCTTT	CASSESIQGIEAFF
TRBD1	TRBV20-1	TRBJ2-7	many	TGCAGTGCTAGACAGGGGGCGGGGGAGCAGTACTTC	CSARQGAGEQYF
TRBD1	TRBV28	TRBJ2-7	many	TGTGCCAGCCTCCCCCCGGGACAGGTGACTATTGACCCCTACGAGCAGTACTTC	CASLPPGQVTIDPYEQYF
NA	TRBV28	TRBJ2-3	many	TGTGCCAGTCACACAGGGGCGGGGGATACGCAGTATTTT	CASHTGAGDTQYF
NA	TRBV7-9	TRBJ1-2	many	TGTGCCAGCCTCCCAAGCGACAGGTCCCCAAGCTATGGCTACACCTTC	CASLPSDRSPSYGYTF
NA	TRBV19	TRBJ2-5	few	TGTGCCAGTAGGCGAACCGGGGCACTCAATCACCGAGCCCAAGAGACCCAGTACTTC	CASRRTGALNHRAQETQYF
TRBD2	TRBV12-3/TRBV12-4	TRBJ2-7	many	TGTGCCAGCAGTGCTGAGGTACCGGGACTAGCCTACGAGCAGTACTTC	CASSAEVPGLAYEQYF
NA	TRBV3-1	TRBJ2-2	many	TGTGCCAGCAGCCAAGAAGTGTCGAACACCGGGGAGCTGTTTTTT	CASSQEVSNTGELFF
TRBD1	TRBV7-9	TRBJ2-5	many	TGTGCCAGCAGCTTGGACAGGACGAAAGAGACCCAGTACTTC	CASSLDRTKETQYF
NA	TRBV2	TRBJ1-6	many	TGTGCCAGCAGTGATTGGGGGGCCCTGGGTTCACCCCTCCACTTT	CASSDWGALGSPLHF
NA	TRBV5-1	TRBJ1-1	many	TGCGCCAGCAGCCGAAATCCTATCACTGAAGCTTTCTTT	CASSRNPITEAFF
TRBD1	TRBV18	TRBJ2-5	many	TGTGCCAGCTCACGTGGACAGGGAGGTTCGGGAGAGACCCAGTACTTC	CASSRGQGGSGETQYF
NA	TRBV7-7	TRBJ2-1	many	TGTGCTAGCAGCCTTAGCGTTTACAATGAGCAGTTCTTC	CASSLSVYNEQFF
NA	TRBV12-3/TRBV12-4	TRBJ2-1	many	TGTGCCAGCAGACCCTTCCAGGGGGGCAATGAGCAGTTCTTC	CASRPFQGGNEQFF
NA	TRBV4-1	TRBJ2-7	many	TGCGCCAGCAGCCAGATAGCAGGGGTCTACGAGCAGTACTTC	CASSQIAGVYEQYF
NA	TRBV27	TRBJ1-3	NA	TGTGCCAGCAGTTTGGGCAGGCATGACACCATATATTTT	CASSLGRHDTIYF
NA	TRBV7-2	TRBJ1-1	many	TGTGCCAGCAGCTCCGGAAGAACGAACACTGAAGCTTTCTTT	CASSSGRTNTEAFF
NA	TRBV10-2	TRBJ1-5	many	TGCGCCAGTGAGTCGGGGGTCGGCAATCAGCCCCAGCATTTT	CASESGVGNQPQHF
NA	TRBV29-1	TRBJ1-2	many	TGCAGCGTTGAAGGAACTCCGGACAGAGCTTACTATGGCTACACCTTC	CSVEGTPDRAYYGYTF
NA	TRBV19	TRBJ1-5	few	TGTGCCAGTATTCCCCGGGGGGGATCCGGGGTCATTCAGCCCCAGCATTTT	CASIPRGGSGVIQPQHF
NA	TRBV9	TRBJ1-1	many	TGTGCCAGCAGCGACCTCTACACTGAAGCTTTCTTT	CASSDLYTEAFF
NA	TRBV28	TRBJ1-6	many	TGTGCCAGCAGTTTGTCAGGACCAGAAAATTCACCCCTCCACTTT	CASSLSGPENSPLHF